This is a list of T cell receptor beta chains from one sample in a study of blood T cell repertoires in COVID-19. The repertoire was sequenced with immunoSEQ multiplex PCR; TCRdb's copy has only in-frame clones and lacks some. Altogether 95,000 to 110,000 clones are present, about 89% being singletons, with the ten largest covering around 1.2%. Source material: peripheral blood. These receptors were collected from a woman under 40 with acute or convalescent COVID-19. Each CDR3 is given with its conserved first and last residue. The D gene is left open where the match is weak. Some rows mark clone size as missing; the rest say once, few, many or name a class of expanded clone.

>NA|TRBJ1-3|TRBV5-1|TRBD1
CASSSRTGPGNTIYF
TGCGCCAGCAGCTCCCGGACAGGGCCTGGAAACACCATATATTTT
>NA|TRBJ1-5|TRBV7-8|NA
CASSLAFQGSNQPQHF
TGTGCCAGCAGCTTAGCATTTCAGGGAAGCAATCAGCCCCAGCATTTT
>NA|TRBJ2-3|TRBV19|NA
CASRPQASTDTQYF
TGTGCCAGTAGACCACAGGCTAGCACAGATACGCAGTATTTT
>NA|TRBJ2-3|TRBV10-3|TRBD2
CAISKASGGGTDTQYF
TGTGCCATCAGCAAGGCTAGCGGGGGTGGCACAGATACGCAGTATTTT
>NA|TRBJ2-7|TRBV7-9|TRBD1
CASSSDRGRFYEQYF
TGTGCCAGCAGCTCGGACAGGGGGCGATTCTACGAGCAGTACTTC
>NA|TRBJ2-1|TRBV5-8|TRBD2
CASSFHRTSGGQYNEQFF
TGTGCCAGCAGCTTCCACAGGACTAGCGGGGGCCAGTACAATGAGCAGTTCTTC
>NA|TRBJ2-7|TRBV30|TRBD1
CAWRVYRGNEQYF
TGTGCCTGGAGAGTGTACAGGGGCAACGAGCAGTACTTC
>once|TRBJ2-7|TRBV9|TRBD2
CASSADPGTREQYF
TGTGCCAGCAGCGCCGATCCCGGGACTAGAGAGCAGTACTTC
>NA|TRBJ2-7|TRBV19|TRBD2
CASSTGLVSYEQYF
TGTGCCAGTAGTACGGGACTAGTCTCCTACGAGCAGTACTTC
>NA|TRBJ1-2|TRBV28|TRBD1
CASRGTGNYGYTF
TGTGCCAGCAGGGGGACAGGGAACTATGGCTACACCTTC
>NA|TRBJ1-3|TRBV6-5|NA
CASSPLRSGNTIYF
TGTGCCAGCAGCCCCCTACGCTCTGGAAACACCATATATTTT
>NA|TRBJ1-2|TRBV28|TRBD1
CASRRQGEGYGYTF
TGTGCCAGCAGGCGACAGGGTGAGGGCTATGGCTACACCTTC
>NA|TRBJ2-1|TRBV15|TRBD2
CATSRLTSANYRSYNEQFF
TGTGCCACCAGCAGACTGACTAGCGCGAACTACCGCTCCTACAATGAGCAGTTCTTC
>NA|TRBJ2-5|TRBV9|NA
CASSVLGSSETQYF
TGTGCCAGCAGCGTATTGGGTTCTAGCGAGACCCAGTACTTC
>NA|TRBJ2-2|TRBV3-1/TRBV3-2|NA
CASREGGNTGELFF
TGTGCCAGCAGGGAAGGAGGGAACACCGGGGAGCTGTTTTTT
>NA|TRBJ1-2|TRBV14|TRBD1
CASSPLTGYNYGYTF
TGTGCCAGCAGCCCTCTGACAGGGTATAACTATGGCTACACCTTC
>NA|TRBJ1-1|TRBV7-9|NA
CASSNREESSTEAFF
TGTGCCAGCAGCAACAGGGAAGAGAGTTCCACTGAAGCTTTCTTT
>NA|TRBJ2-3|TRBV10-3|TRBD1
CAISDRGQDTQYF
TGTGCCATCAGTGATAGGGGGCAAGATACGCAGTATTTT
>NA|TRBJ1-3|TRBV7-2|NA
CASSLAAGKGNTIYF
TGTGCCAGCAGCTTAGCCGCAGGGAAGGGAAACACCATATATTTT
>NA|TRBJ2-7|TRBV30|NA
CAWSVISSYEQYF
TGTGCCTGGAGTGTAATCAGCTCCTACGAGCAGTACTTC
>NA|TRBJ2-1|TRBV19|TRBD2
CASSMTSGVSSYNEQFF
TGTGCCAGTAGTATGACTAGCGGGGTAAGCTCCTACAATGAGCAGTTCTTC
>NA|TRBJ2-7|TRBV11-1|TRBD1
CASSTDRAHEQYF
TGTGCCAGCAGCACTGACAGGGCGCACGAGCAGTACTTC
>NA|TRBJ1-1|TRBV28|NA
CASRRGGATEAFF
TGTGCCAGCCGAAGAGGGGGGGCCACTGAAGCTTTCTTT
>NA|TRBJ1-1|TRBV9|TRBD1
CASSPRQGTNTEAFF
TGTGCCAGCAGCCCCCGACAGGGGACGAACACTGAAGCTTTCTTT
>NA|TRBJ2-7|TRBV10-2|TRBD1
CASRETDRGPHEQYF
TGCGCCAGCAGGGAGACGGACAGGGGCCCCCACGAGCAGTACTTC
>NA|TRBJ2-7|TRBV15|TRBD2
CATSNKGLAGNYEQYF
TGTGCCACCAGCAATAAGGGACTAGCGGGAAACTACGAGCAGTACTTC
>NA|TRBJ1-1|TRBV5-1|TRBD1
CASRPTGDTEAFF
TGCGCCAGCAGGCCCACAGGGGACACTGAAGCTTTCTTT
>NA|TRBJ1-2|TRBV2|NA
CASSKDINGYTF
TGTGCCAGCAGCAAGGACATTAACGGCTACACCTTC
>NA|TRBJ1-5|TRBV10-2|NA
CASVGQLNQPQHF
TGCGCCAGCGTGGGGCAACTCAATCAGCCCCAGCATTTT
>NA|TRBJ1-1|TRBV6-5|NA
CASSTVANTEAFF
TGTGCCAGCAGTACGGTTGCGAACACTGAAGCTTTCTTT
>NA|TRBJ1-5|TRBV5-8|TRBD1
CASNSGQGGFNQPQHF
TGTGCCAGCAATAGCGGACAGGGGGGTTTCAATCAGCCCCAGCATTTT
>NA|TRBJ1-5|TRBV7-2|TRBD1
CASSLDRGNQPQHF
TGTGCCAGCAGCTTAGACAGGGGTAATCAGCCCCAGCATTTT
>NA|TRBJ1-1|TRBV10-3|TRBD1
CAISDRGRKNTEAFF
TGTGCCATCAGCGACAGGGGGAGGAAAAACACTGAAGCTTTCTTT
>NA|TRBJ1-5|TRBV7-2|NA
CASSSEATLNQPQHF
TGTGCCAGCAGCTCCGAGGCCACCCTCAATCAGCCCCAGCATTTT
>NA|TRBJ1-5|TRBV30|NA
CAWSGHVGPYQPQHF
TGTGCCTGGAGTGGGCATGTTGGGCCCTATCAGCCCCAGCATTTT
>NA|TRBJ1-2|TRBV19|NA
CASSTVSLGPRLTGYTF
TGTGCCAGTAGTACGGTTAGCCTAGGCCCTAGGCTTACTGGCTACACCTTC
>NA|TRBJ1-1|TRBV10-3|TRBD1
CAIRDTDRGDTEAFF
TGTGCCATCAGGGACACTGACAGGGGCGACACTGAAGCTTTCTTT
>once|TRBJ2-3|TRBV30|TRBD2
CAYRPGGGTQYF
TGTGCCTATCGACCCGGGGGGGGTACGCAGTATTTT
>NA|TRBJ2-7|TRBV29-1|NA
CSVGGLLASPYEQYF
TGCAGCGTTGGCGGATTGTTAGCGTCCCCCTACGAGCAGTACTTC
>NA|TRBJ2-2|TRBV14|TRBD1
CASSQTGYLFF
TGTGCCAGCAGTCAGACAGGGTACCTGTTTTTT
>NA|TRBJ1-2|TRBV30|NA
CAWSPPQSGANYGYTF
TGTGCCTGGAGCCCCCCCCAATCGGGGGCTAACTATGGCTACACCTTC